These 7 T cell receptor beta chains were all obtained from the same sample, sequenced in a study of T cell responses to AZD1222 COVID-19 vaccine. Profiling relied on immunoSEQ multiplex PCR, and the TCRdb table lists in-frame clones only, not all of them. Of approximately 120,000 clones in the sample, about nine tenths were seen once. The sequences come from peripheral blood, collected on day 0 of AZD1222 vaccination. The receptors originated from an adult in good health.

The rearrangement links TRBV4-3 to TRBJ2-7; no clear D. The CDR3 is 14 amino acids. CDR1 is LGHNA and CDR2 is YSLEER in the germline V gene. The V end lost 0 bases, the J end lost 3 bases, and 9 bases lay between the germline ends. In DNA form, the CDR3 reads TGCGCCAGCAGCCAAGATCGTGGGGACTACGAGCAGTACTTC. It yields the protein CASSQDRGDYEQYF.

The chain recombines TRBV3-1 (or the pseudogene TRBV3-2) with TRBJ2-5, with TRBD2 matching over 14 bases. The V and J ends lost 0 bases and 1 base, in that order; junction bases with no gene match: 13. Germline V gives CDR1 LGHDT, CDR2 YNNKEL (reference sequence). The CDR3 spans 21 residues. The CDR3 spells CASSQDRGTSGGLIPQETQYF. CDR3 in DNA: TGTGCCAGCAGCCAAGACCGGGGGACTAGCGGGGGATTAATTCCCCAAGAGACCCAGTACTTC.

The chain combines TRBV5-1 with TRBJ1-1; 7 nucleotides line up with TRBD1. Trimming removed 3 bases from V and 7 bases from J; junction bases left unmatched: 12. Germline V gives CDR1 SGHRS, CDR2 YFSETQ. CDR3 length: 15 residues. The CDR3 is CASSWGQRTTDEAFF. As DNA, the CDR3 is TGCGCCAGCAGCTGGGGACAGAGGACAACCGATGAAGCTTTCTTT. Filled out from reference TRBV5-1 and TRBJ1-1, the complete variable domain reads KAGVTQTPRYLIKTRGQQVTLSCSPISGHRSVSWYQQTPGQGLQFLFEYFSETQRNKGNFPGRFSGRQFSNSRSEMNVSTLELGDSALYLCASSWGQRTTDEAFFGQGTRLTVV.

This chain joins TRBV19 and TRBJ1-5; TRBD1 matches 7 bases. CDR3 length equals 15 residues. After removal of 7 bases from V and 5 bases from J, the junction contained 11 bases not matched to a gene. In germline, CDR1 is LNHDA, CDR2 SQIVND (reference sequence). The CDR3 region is CASTRQGGNDQPQHF. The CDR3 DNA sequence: TGTGCCAGTACGAGACAGGGAGGTAACGATCAGCCCCAGCATTTT.

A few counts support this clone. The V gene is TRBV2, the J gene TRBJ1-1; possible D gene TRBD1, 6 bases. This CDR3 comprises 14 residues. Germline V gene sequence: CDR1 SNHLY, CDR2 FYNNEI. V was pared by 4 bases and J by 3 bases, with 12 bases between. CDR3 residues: CASSVGGADTEAFF. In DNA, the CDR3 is TGTGCCAGCAGTGTGGGGGGGGCGGACACTGAAGCTTTCTTT.

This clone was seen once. CDR3: CASSLTGEPTEAFF. The CDR3 coding sequence is TGCGCCAGCAGCTTGACAGGAGAACCCACTGAAGCTTTCTTT. This rearrangement joins TRBV5-1 to TRBJ1-1, with D perhaps matching TRBD1 (5 bases). CDR1 and CDR2 from the germline V gene are SGHRS and YFSETQ. Trimming removed 1 base from V and 4 bases from J, with 11 bases in between. The CDR3 runs 14 residues.

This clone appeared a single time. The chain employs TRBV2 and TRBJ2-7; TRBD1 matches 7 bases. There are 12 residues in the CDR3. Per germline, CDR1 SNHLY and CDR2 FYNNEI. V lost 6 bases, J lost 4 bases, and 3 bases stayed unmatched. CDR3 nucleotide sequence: TGTGCCAGCAGCTTGACAGGGTACGAGCAGTACTTC. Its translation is CASSLTGYEQYF.